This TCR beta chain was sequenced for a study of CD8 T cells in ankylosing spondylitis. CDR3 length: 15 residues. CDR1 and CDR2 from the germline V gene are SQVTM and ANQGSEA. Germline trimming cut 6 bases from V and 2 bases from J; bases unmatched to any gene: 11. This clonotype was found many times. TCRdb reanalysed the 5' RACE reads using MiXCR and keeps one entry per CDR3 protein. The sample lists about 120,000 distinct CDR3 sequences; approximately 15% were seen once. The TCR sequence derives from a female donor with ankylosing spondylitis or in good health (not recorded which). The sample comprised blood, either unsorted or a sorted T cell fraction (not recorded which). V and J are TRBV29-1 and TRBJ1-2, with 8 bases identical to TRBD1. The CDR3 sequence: CSVLPGTGRNYGYTF. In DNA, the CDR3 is TGCAGCGTACTACCCGGGACAGGACGAAACTATGGCTACACCTTC.